The clone carrying this T cell receptor (beta chain) appeared once. V was trimmed by 11 bases and J by 1 base, leaving 17 bases between them. The CDR3 runs 14 residues. Per germline, CDR1 MDHEN and CDR2 SYDVKM. This sample stems from a study of OX40 agonist ivuxolimab in advanced cancers. Turning to the study itself: Enrolled patients in dose escalation had cancers that were hepatocellular carcinoma, melanoma, renal cell or head and neck cancer.

Sequenced by immunoSEQ multiplex PCR; TCRdb stores in-frame clones only, minus some. The sample lists around 77,000 clones; roughly 89% were seen once. The specimen was CD4+ or CD8+ T cells sorted from blood, collected in a trial of the OX40 agonist ivuxolimab. This clonotype was obtained from an adult with an advanced solid tumor such as melanoma, head and neck, liver or kidney cancer. The chain is built from TRBV28 and TRBJ2-5; D is possibly TRBD2 (6 bases). CDR3 DNA: TGTGCCGCGGGGAGCGGAGCCACCCAAGAGACCCAGTACTTC. The encoded protein is CAAGSGATQETQYF.